The source of this T cell receptor (beta chain) is a study of T cell clones after liver transplantation. Across the study: TCRbeta sequencing after a pre-transplant mixed lymphocyte reaction identified graft-donor-reactive clones, later tracked in post-transplant blood.

TCRdb keeps only in-frame clones here, not all; method: immunoSEQ multiplex PCR. Of approximately 65,000 clones listed, about 91% are singletons. This CDR3 has 15 residues. CDR1 and CDR2 from the germline V gene are SGHNT and YYREEE (reference sequence). V was pared by 4 bases and J by 3 bases, with 6 bases of the junction left unmatched. The TCR originated in a human patient who received a liver transplant. Some T cells may be provided by the graft donor. The chain links TRBV5-4 to TRBJ1-1; 10 nucleotides match TRBD1. This sample comprised CD4+ T cells from blood, obtained approximately 25 months after liver transplant. This chain's CDR3 is CASSDSGTGDTEAFF. The CDR3 DNA sequence: TGTGCCAGCAGCGACTCCGGGACAGGGGACACTGAAGCTTTCTTT.